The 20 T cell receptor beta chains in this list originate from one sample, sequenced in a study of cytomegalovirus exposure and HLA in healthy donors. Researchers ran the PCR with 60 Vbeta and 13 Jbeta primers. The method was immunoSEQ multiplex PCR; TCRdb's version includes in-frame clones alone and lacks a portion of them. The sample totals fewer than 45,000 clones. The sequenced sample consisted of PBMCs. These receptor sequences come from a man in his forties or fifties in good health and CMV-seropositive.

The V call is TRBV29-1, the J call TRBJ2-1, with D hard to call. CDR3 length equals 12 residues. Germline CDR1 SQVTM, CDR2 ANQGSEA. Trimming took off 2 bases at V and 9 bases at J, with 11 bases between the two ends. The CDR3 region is CSVETRRSEQFF. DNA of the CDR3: TGCAGCGTTGAAACGAGGCGCAGTGAGCAGTTCTTC.

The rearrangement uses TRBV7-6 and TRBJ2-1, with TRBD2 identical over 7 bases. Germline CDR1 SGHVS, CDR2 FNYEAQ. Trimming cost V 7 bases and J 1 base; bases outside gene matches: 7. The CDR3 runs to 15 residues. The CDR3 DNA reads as TGTGCCAGCACGCTAAACGGGAGGTCCTACAATGAGCAGTTCTTC. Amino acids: CASTLNGRSYNEQFF.

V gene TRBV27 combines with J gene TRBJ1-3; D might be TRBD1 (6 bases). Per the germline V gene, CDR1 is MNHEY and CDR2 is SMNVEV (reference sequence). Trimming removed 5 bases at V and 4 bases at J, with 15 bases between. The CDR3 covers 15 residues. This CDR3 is CASSPNQGIGNTIYF. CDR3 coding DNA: TGTGCCAGCAGTCCGAACCAGGGGATCGGAAACACCATATATTTT.

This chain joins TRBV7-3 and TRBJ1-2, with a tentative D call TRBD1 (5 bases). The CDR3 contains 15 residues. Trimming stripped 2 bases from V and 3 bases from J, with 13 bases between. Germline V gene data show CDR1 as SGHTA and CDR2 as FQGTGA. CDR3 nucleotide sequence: TGTGCCAGCAGCTTAGATGTCAGGGAGGACTATGGCTACACCTTC. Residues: CASSLDVREDYGYTF.

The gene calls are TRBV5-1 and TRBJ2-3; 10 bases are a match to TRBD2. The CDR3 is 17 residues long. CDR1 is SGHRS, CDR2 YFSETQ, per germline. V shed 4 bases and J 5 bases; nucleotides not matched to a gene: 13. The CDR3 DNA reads TGCGCCAGCAGCCCCGCTGGGCTAGCGGGAGCGGGAGATACGCAGTATTTT. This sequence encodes CASSPAGLAGAGDTQYF.

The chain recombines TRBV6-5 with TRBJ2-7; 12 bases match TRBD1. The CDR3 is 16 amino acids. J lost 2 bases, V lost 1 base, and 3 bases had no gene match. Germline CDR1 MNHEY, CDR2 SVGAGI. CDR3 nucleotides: TGTGCCAGCAGTTACTTCGGGACAGGGGGCACCTACGAGCAGTACTTC. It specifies CASSYFGTGGTYEQYF.

The CDR3 nucleotides read TGTGCCAGCAGCTTGACCCCGGACAGGGCGAACACTGAAGCTTTCTTT. It encodes CASSLTPDRANTEAFF. The genes are TRBV11-3 and TRBJ1-1, with TRBD1 matching over 8 bases. There are 16 residues in the CDR3. Germline V gives CDR1 SGHNT, CDR2 YENEEA. V shed 3 bases and J 1 base; nucleotides not matched to a gene: 7.

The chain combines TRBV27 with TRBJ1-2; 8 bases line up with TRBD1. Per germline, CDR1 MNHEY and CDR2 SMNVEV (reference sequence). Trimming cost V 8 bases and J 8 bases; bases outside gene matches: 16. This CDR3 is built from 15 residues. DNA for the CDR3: TGTGCCAGCCACTCGGGACAGGTTACCCCCGGGGGCTACACCTTC. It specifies CASHSGQVTPGGYTF.

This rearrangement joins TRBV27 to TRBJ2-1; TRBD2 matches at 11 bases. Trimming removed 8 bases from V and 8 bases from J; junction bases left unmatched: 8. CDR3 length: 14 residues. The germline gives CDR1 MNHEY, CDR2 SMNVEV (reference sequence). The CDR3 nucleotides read TGTGCCAGCTCTAGCGGGGGGTCTGGCGATGAGCAGTTCTTC. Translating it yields CASSSGGSGDEQFF.

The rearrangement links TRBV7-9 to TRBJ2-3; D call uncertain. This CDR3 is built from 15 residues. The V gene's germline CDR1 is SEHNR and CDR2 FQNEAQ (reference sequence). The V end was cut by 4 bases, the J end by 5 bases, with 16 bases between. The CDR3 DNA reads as TGTGCCAGCAGCTCCCCTATCCGGCAGGTAGATACGCAGTATTTT. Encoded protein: CASSSPIRQVDTQYF.

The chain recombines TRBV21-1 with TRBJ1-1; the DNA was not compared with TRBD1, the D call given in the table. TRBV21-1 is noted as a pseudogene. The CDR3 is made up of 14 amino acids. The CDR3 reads CASSQDRGNTEAFF. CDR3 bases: TGTGCCAGCAGCCAGGACAGGGGCAACACTGAAGCTTTCTTT.

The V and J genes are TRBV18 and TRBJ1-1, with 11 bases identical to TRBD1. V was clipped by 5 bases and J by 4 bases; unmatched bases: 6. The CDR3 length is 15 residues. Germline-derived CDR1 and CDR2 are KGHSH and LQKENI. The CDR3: CASSAGTGGGTEAFF. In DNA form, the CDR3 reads TGTGCCAGCTCAGCCGGGACAGGGGGTGGCACTGAAGCTTTCTTT.

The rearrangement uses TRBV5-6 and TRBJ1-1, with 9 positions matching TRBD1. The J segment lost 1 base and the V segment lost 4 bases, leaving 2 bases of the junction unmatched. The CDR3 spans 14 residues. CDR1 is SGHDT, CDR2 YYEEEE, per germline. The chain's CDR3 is CASSPGQGNTEAFF. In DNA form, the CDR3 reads TGTGCCAGCAGCCCGGGACAGGGGAACACTGAAGCTTTCTTT. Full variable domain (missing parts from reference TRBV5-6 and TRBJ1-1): DAGVTQSPTHLIKTRGQQVTLRCSPKSGHDTVSWYQQALGQGPQFIFQYYEEEERQRGNFPDRFSGHQFPNYSSELNVNALLLGDSALYLCASSPGQGNTEAFFGQGTRLTVV.

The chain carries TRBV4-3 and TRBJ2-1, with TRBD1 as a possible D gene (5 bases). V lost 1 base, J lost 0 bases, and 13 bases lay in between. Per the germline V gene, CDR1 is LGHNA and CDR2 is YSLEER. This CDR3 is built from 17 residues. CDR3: CASSQVYRSSSYNEQFF. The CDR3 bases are TGCGCCAGCAGCCAAGTCTACAGGTCCAGCTCCTACAATGAGCAGTTCTTC.

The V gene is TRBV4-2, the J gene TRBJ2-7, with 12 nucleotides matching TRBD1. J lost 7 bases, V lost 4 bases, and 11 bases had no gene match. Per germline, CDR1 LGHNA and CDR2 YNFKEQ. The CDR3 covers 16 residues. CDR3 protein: CASSPSPGQGAGEQYF. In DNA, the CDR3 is TGTGCCAGCAGCCCCTCCCCGGGACAGGGGGCCGGGGAGCAGTACTTC.

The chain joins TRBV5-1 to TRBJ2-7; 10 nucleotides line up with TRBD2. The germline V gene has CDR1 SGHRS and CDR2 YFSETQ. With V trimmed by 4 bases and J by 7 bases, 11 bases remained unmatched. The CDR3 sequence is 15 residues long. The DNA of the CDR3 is TGCGCCAGCAGCCCCCCCCTAGCGGGAGTGGGAGAGCAGTACTTC. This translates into CASSPPLAGVGEQYF.

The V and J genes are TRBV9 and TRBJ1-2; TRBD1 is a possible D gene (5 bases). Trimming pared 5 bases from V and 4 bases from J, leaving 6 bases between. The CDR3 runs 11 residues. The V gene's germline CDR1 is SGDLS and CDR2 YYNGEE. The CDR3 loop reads CASRGGYGYTF. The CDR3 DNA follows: TGTGCCAGCAGGGGGGGCTATGGCTACACCTTC.

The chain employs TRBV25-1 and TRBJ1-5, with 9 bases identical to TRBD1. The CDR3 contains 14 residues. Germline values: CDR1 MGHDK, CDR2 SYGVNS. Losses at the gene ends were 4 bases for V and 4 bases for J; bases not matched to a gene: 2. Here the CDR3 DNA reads TGTGCCAGCAGTGGCGGGACAGGGAATCAGCCCCAGCATTTT. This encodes CASSGGTGNQPQHF.

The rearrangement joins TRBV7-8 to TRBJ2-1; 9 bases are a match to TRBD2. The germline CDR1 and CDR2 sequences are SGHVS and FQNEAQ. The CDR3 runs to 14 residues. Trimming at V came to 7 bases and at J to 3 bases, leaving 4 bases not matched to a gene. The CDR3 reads CASKREAHYNEQFF. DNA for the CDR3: TGTGCCAGCAAGCGGGAGGCCCACTACAATGAGCAGTTCTTC.

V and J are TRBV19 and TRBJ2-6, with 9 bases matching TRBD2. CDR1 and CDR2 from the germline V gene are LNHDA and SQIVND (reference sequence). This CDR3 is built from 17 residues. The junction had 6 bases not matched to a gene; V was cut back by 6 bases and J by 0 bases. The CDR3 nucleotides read TGTGCCAGTAGCCGGACTAGCGTCATCTCTGGGGCCAACGTCCTGACTTTC. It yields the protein CASSRTSVISGANVLTF.